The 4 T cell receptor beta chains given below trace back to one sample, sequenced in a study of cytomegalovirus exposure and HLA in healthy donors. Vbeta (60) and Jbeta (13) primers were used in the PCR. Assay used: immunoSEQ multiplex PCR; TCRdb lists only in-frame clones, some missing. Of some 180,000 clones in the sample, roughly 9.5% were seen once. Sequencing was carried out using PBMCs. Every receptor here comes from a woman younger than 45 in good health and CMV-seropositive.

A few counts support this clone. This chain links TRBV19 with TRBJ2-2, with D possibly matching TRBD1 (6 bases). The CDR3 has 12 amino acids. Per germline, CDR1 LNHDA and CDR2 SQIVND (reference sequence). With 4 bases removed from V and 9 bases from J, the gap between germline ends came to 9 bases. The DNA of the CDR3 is TGTGCCAGTAGTACAACAGGGAGGGAGCTGTTTTTT. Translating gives CASSTTGRELFF.

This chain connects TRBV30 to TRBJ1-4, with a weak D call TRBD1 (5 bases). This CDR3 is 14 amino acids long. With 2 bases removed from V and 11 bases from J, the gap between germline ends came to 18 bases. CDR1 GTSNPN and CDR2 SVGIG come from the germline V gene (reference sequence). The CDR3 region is CAWSRKGRAGKLFF. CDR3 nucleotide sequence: TGTGCCTGGAGTCGAAAGGGCAGGGCGGGGAAACTGTTTTTT.

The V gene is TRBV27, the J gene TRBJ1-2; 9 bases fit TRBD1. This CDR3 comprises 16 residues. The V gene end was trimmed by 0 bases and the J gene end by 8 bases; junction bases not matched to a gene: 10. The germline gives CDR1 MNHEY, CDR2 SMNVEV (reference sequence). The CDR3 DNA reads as TGTGCCAGCAGTTTATCGTGGAACAGGGGGCGAGGGGGCTACACCTTC. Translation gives CASSLSWNRGRGGYTF.

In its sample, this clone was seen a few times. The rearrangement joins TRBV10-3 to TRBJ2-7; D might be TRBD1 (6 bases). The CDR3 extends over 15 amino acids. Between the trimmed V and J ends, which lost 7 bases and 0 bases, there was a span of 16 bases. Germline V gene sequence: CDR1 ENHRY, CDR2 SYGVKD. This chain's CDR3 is CAINLSDRSSYEQYF. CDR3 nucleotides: TGTGCCATCAACCTTAGCGACAGGAGCTCCTACGAGCAGTACTTC.